The present entry profiles one T cell receptor beta chain with its context. The sample is drawn from a study of shared clonotypes between healthy human individuals. TCRdb's copy holds only in-frame clones and misses some; the assay was immunoSEQ multiplex PCR. The data contain more than 2 million clones, around 95% of them singletons. Trimming took off 3 bases at V and 4 bases at J, with 21 bases between the two ends. Germline assignment: CDR1 SQVTM and CDR2 ANQGSEA. This CDR3 is 16 amino acids long. Naivety among CD8 cells was defined by CD45RO negativity and positive CCR7 selection, thereby excluding terminally differentiated effector memory CD45RA+ cells.

Sequenced sample: naive CD8+ T cells from PBMCs. The chain joins TRBV29-1 to TRBJ1-2, with D perhaps matching TRBD1 (6 bases). The source of this sequence is a man aged 18-30 years in good health. Some clones in this sample may be carry-over from other donors' samples. This CDR3 is CSVDLAGAISGYGYTF. The CDR3 nucleotides are TGCAGCGTTGATTTGGCAGGGGCTATATCAGGCTATGGCTACACCTTC.